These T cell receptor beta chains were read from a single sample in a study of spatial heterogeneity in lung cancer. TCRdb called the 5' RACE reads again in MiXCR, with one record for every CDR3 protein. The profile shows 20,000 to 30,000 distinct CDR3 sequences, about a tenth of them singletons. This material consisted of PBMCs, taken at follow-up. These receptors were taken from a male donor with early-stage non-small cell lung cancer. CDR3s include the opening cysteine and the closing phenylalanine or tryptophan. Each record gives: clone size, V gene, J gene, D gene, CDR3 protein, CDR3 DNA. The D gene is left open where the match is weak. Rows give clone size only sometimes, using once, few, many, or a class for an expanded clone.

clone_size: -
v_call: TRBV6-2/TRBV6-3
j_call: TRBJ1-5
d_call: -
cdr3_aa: CASSYWGGNQPQHF
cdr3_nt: TGTGCCAGCAGTTACTGGGGAGGCAATCAGCCCCAGCATTTT

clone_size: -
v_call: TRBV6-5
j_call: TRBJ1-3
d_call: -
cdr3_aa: CASSYSSRASGNTIYF
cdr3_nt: TGTGCCAGCAGTTACTCGAGTCGAGCCTCTGGAAACACCATATATTTT

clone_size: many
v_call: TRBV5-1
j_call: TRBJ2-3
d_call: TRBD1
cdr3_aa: CASSFAGTGSSDTQYF
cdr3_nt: TGCGCCAGCAGCTTTGCTGGGACAGGGAGTTCAGATACGCAGTATTTT

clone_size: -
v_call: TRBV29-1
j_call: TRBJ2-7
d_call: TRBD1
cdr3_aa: CSAVRDRGPNPSYEQYF
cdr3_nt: TGCAGCGCTGTTCGTGACAGGGGGCCTAACCCATCCTACGAGCAGTACTTC

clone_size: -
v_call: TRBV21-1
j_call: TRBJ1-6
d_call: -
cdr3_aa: CASSKEAPDRGRPSSYNSPLHF
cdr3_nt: TGTGCCAGCAGCAAAGAGGCGCCCGACAGGGGCCGTCCTAGCTCCTATAATTCACCCCTCCACTTT

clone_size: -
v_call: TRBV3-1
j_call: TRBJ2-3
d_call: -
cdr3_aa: CASSQGSSTDTQYF
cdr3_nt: TGTGCCAGCAGCCAAGGGTCAAGCACAGATACGCAGTATTTT

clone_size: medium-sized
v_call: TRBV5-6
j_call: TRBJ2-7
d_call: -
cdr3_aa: CASSLLGVSGPDEQYF
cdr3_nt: TGTGCCAGCAGCTTACTCGGGGTAAGCGGGCCCGACGAGCAGTACTTC

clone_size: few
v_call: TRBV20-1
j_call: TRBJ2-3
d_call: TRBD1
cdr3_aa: CSAGDSYPQPDTQYF
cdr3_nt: TGCAGTGCTGGGGACAGTTACCCTCAACCAGATACGCAGTATTTT

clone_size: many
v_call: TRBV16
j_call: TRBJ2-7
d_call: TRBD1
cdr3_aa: CASSPDRGFGQYF
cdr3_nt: TGTGCCAGCAGCCCCGACAGGGGTTTCGGGCAGTACTTC

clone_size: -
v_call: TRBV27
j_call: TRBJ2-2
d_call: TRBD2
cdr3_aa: CASNGGTGELFF
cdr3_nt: TGTGCCAGCAACGGGGGGACCGGGGAGCTGTTTTTT

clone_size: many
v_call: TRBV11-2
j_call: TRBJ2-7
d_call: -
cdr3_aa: CASSISYEQYF
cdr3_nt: TGTGCCAGCAGCATCAGCTACGAGCAGTACTTC

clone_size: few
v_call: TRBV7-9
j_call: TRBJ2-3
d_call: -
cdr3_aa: CASSSWRGPATDTQYF
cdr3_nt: TGTGCCAGCAGCTCCTGGAGGGGGCCCGCCACAGATACGCAGTATTTT

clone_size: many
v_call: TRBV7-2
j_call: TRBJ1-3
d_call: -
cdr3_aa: CASSLPLSSGNTIYF
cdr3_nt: TGTGCCAGCAGCTTGCCTCTCAGCTCTGGAAACACCATATATTTT

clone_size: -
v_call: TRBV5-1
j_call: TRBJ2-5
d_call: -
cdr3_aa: CASSFAGETQYF
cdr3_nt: TGCGCCAGCAGCTTCGCGGGGGAGACCCAGTACTTC

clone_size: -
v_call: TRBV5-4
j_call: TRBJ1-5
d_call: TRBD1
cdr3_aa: CASSLSYRGEQPQHF
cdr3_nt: TGTGCCAGCAGCCTATCCTACAGGGGAGAACAGCCCCAGCATTTT

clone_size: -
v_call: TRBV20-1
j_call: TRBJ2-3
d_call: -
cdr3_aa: CSARDSDWGRTDTQYF
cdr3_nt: TGCAGTGCCAGAGATTCTGACTGGGGGCGAACAGATACGCAGTATTTT

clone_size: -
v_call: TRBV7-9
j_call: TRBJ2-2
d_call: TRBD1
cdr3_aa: CASSPQGRGGELFF
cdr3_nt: TGTGCCAGCAGCCCACAGGGGCGAGGCGGGGAGCTGTTTTTT

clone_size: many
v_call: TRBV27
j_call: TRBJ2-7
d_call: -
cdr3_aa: CASSLYGAYEQYF
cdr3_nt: TGTGCCAGCAGTTTATACGGGGCCTACGAGCAGTACTTC

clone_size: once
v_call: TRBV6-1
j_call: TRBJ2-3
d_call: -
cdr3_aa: CASSDPGSDTQYF
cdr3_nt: TGTGCCAGCAGTGACCCCGGCTCCGATACGCAGTATTTT

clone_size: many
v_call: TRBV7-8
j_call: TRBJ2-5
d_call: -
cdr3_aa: CASSLAGGQETQYF
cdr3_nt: TGTGCCAGCAGCTTGGCTGGGGGGCAAGAGACCCAGTACTTC

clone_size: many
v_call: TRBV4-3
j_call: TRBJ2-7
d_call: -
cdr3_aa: CASSQDPGPPYEQYF
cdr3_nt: TGCGCCAGCAGCCAAGATCCGGGCCCACCCTACGAGCAGTACTTC

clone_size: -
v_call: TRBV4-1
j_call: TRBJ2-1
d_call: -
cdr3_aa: CASSPQGSYNEQFF
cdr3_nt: TGCGCCAGCAGCCCGCAGGGCTCCTACAATGAGCAGTTCTTC

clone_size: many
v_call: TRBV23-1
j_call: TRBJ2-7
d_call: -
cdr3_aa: CASSPRLARSYEQYF
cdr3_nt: TGCGCCAGCAGTCCCCGTCTTGCCAGATCCTACGAGCAGTACTTC

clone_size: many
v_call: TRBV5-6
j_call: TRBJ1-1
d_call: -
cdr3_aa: CASSFGETEAFF
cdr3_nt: TGTGCCAGCAGCTTTGGCGAAACTGAAGCTTTCTTT

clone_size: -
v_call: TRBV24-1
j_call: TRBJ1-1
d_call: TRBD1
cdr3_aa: CATLLQGERNTEAFF
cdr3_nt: TGTGCCACCTTGTTACAGGGGGAACGGAACACTGAAGCTTTCTTT

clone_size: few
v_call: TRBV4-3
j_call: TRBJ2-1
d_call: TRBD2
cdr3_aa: CASSQDRLAGAISYNEQFF
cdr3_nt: TGCGCCAGCAGCCAAGATAGACTAGCGGGGGCCATCTCCTACAATGAGCAGTTCTTC

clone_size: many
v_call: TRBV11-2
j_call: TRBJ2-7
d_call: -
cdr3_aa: CASSHGSTGEQYF
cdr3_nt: TGTGCCAGCAGCCACGGGTCTACTGGGGAGCAGTACTTC

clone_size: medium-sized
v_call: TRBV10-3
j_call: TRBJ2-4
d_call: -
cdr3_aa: CAISARSGVRGKNIQYF
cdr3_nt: TGTGCCATCAGCGCCCGGTCGGGGGTTAGAGGCAAAAACATTCAGTACTTC

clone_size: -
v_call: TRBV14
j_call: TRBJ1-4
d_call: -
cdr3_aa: CASSQGTVYWSEKLFF
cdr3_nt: TGTGCCAGCAGCCAAGGGACGGTTTATTGGAGTGAAAAACTGTTTTTT

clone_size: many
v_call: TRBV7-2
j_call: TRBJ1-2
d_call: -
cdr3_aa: CASSWAALGDGYTF
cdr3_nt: TGTGCCAGCAGCTGGGCCGCGCTCGGGGATGGCTACACCTTC

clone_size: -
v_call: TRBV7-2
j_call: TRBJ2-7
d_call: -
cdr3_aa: CASSSSPYEQYF
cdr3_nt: TGTGCCAGCAGCTCTTCCCCCTACGAGCAGTACTTC

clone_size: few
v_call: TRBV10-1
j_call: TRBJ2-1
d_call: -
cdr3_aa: CASSESRDGHNEQFF
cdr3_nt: TGCGCCAGCAGTGAGTCGCGGGACGGTCACAATGAGCAGTTCTTC

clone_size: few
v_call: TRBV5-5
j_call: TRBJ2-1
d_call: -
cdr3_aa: CASSLRGTYNEQFF
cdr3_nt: TGTGCCAGCAGCCTGCGGGGCACCTACAATGAGCAGTTCTTC

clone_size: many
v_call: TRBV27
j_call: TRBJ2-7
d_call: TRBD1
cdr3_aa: CASSPNRGTYEQYF
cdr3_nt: TGTGCCAGCAGTCCAAACAGGGGCACCTACGAGCAGTACTTC